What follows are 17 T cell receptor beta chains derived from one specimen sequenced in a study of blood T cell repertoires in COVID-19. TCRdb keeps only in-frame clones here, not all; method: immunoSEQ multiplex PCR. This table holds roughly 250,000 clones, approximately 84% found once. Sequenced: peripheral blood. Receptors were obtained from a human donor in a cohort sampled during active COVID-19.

CDR3 region: CASSHHLGQGDTEAFF. CDR3 DNA sequence: TGTGCCAGCAGCCATCACCTAGGACAGGGGGACACTGAAGCTTTCTTT. V gene TRBV4-2 combines with J gene TRBJ1-1; 10 nucleotides match TRBD1. The CDR3 sequence is 16 residues long. Trimming cost V 3 bases and J 3 bases; bases outside gene matches: 7. Germline CDR1 and CDR2: LGHNA and YNFKEQ.

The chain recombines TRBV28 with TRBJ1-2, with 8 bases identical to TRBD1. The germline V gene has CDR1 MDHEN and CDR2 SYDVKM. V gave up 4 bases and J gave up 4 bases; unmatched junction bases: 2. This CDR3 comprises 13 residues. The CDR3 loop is CASSWGQAYGYTF. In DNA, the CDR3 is TGTGCCAGCAGTTGGGGACAGGCCTATGGCTACACCTTC.

Here the CDR3 DNA reads TGTGCCAGCAGCCACCGCGTGAACACTGAAGCTTTCTTT. Protein product: CASSHRVNTEAFF. The rearrangement joins TRBV3-1 (or the pseudogene TRBV3-2) to TRBJ1-1; D gene unclear. The CDR3 spans 13 residues. CDR1 and CDR2 (germline): LGHDT, YNNKEL (reference sequence). Trimming removed 3 bases at V and 0 bases at J, with 5 bases between.

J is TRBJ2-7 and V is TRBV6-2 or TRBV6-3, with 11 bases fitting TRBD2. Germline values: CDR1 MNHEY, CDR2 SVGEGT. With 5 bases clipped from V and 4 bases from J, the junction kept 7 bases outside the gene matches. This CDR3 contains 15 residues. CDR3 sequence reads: CASSASGRRGYEQYF. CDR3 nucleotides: TGTGCCAGCAGTGCTAGCGGGAGGAGGGGTTACGAGCAGTACTTC.

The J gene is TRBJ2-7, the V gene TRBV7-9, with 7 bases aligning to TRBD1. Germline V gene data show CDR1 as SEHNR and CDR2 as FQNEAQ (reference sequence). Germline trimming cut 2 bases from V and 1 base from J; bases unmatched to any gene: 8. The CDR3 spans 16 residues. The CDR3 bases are TGTGCCAGCAGCTTAAGTATCGGGACAGCTTCCTACGAGCAGTACTTC. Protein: CASSLSIGTASYEQYF.

The CDR3 sequence: CASSRGGGPTDTQYF. The CDR3 DNA follows: TGTGCCAGCAGCCGTGGGGGAGGGCCTACAGATACGCAGTATTTT. This chain links TRBV6-5 with TRBJ2-3; 7 nucleotides agree with TRBD2. J gave up 3 bases and V 6 bases, and 9 bases lay outside the gene matches. The CDR3 consists of 15 residues. The germline gives CDR1 MNHEY, CDR2 SVGAGI.

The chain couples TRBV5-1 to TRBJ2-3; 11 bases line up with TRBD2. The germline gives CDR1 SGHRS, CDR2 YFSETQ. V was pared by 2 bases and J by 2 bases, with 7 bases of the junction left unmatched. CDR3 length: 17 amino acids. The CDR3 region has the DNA TGCGCCAGCAGCTTCGGGGCTAGCGGGGGGTTCACAGATACGCAGTATTTT. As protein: CASSFGASGGFTDTQYF.

In DNA, the CDR3 is TGTGCCAGCAGGGTGAGGTCTAGCTCCTATAATTCACCCCTCCACTTT. As protein: CASRVRSSSYNSPLHF. The chain joins TRBV5-4 to TRBJ1-6; D is undetermined. The CDR3 totals 16 residues. Looked up from germline, CDR1 is SGHNT and CDR2 is YYREEE (reference sequence). V was trimmed by 5 bases and J by 0 bases, leaving 12 bases between them.

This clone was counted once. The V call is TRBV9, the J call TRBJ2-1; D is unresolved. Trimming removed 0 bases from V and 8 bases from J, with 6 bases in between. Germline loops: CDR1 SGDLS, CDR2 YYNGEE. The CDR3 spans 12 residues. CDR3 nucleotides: TGTGCCAGCAGCGTAGCCGGGTATGAGCAGTTCTTC. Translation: CASSVAGYEQFF.

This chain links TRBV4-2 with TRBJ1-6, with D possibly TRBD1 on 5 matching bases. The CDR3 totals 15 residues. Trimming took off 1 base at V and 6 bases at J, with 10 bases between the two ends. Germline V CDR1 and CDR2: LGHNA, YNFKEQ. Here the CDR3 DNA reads TGTGCCAGCAGCCAAGGGGGCCAGATTAATTCACCCCTCCACTTT. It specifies CASSQGGQINSPLHF.

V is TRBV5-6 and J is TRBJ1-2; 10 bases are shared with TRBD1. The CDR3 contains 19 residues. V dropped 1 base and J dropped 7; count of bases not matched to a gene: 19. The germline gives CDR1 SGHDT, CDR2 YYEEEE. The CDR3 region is CASSLLETGTGVFAAGYTF. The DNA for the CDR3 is TGTGCCAGCAGCTTGTTAGAGACCGGGACAGGGGTTTTCGCGGCTGGCTACACCTTC.

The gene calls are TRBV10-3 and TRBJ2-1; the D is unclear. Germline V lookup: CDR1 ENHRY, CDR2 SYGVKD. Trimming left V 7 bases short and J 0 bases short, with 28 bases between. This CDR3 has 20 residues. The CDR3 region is CAITPSDKRGMESSYNEQFF. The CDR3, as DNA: TGTGCCATCACCCCCTCGGATAAGCGCGGAATGGAGAGCTCCTACAATGAGCAGTTCTTC.

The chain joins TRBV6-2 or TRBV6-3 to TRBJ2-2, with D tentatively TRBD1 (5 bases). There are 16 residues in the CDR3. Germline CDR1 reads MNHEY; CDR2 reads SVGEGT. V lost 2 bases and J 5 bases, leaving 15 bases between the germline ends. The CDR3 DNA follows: TGTGCCAGCAGTTACCGGGCAGGGTTTATTACCGGGGAGCTGTTTTTT. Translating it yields CASSYRAGFITGELFF.

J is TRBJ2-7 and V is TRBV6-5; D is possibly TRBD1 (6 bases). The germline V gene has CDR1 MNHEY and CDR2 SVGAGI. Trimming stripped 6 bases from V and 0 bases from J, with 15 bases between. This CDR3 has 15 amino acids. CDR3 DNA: TGTGCCAGCAGAGTCAGGGGCGTGAGCTCCTACGAGCAGTACTTC. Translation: CASRVRGVSSYEQYF.

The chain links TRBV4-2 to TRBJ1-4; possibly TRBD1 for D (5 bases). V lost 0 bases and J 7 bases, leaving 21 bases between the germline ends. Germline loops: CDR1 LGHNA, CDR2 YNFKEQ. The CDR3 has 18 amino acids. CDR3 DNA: TGTGCCAGCAGCCAAGAGGGGCTCCCCGGACCCCCGCCTGAAAAACTGTTTTTT. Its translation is CASSQEGLPGPPPEKLFF.

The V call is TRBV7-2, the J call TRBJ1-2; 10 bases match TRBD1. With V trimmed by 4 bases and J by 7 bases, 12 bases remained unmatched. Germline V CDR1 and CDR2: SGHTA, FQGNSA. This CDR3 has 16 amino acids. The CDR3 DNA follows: TGTGCCAGCAGCTCGCTCGGGACAGGGGTTAGGTTTGGCTACACCTTC. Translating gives CASSSLGTGVRFGYTF.

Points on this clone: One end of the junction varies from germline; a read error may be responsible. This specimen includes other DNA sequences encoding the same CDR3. The CDR3 DNA reads TGTGCCAGCAGCTCGGGCGGACTCGACGACGAGCAGTACTTC. It encodes CASSSGGLDDEQYF. The chain joins TRBV5-1 to TRBJ2-7; the D gene is possibly TRBD2 (5 bases). The CDR3 sequence is 14 residues long. The germline V gene encodes CDR1 SGHRS and CDR2 YFSETQ.